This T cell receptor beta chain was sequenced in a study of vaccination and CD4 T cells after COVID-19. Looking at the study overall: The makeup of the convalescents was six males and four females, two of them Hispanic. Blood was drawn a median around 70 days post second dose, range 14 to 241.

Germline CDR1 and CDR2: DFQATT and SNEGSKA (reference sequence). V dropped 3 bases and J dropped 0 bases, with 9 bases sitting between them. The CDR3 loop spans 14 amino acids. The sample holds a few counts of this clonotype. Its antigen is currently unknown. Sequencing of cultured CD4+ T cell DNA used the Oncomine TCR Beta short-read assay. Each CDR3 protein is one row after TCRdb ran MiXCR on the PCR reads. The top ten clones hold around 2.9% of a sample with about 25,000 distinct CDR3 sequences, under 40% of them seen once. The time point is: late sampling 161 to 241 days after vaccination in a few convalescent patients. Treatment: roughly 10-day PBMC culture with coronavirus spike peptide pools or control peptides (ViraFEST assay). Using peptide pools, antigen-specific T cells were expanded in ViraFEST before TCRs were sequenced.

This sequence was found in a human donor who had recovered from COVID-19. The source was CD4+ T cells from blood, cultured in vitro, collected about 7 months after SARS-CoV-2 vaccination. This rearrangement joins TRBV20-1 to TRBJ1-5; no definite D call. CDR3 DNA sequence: TGCAGTGCTAGTTCCCAGGATAGCAATCAGCCCCAGCATTTT. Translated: CSASSQDSNQPQHF.